The 28 T cell receptor beta chains listed next were all sequenced from one sample in a study of T-cell memory formation after mild COVID-19. TCRdb re-analysed the 5' RACE reads in MiXCR, keeping a single row per CDR3 protein. There are approximately 580,000 distinct CDR3 sequences in the sample; about a fifth occur only once, and roughly an eighth lies in the top ten. Sequenced input: PBMCs or a T cell subset sorted from them (not recorded which). The receptors originated from an adult woman who had mild COVID-19 (a few samples of this study predate the infection). Cell type and time point are not known.

This clonotype occurred a few times. The chain combines TRBV3-1 with TRBJ2-1; D unresolved. The ends were cut back, 4 bases at V and 0 bases at J, with 16 bases in the middle. This CDR3 is 17 amino acids long. Germline CDR1 reads LGHDT; CDR2 reads YNNKEL (reference sequence). The CDR3 sequence is CASSPPRPLSSYNEQFF. CDR3 coding DNA: TGTGCCAGCAGCCCGCCCCGGCCTCTAAGCTCCTACAATGAGCAGTTCTTC.

This clonotype was observed a few times. The CDR3: CASSLAQDSSGANVLTF. As DNA, the CDR3 is TGTGCCAGCAGCTTAGCACAGGACAGCTCTGGGGCCAACGTCCTGACTTTC. The chain has TRBV7-6 and TRBJ2-6; a weak D match, TRBD1 (6 bases). This CDR3 has 17 residues. V gave up 0 bases and J gave up 0 bases, with 9 bases separating them. The germline V gene has CDR1 SGHVS and CDR2 FNYEAQ. The full variable domain, with the rest looked up from reference TRBV7-6 and TRBJ2-6, is GAGVSQSPRYKVTKRGQDVALRCDPISGHVSLYWYRQALGQGPEFLTYFNYEAQQDKSGLPNDRFSAERPEGSISTLTIQRTEQRDSAMYRCASSLAQDSSGANVLTFGAGSRLTVL.

The rearrangement uses TRBV7-9 and TRBJ2-7, with D perhaps matching TRBD1 (6 bases). CDR1 and CDR2 (germline): SEHNR, FQNEAQ (reference sequence). The CDR3 runs 16 residues. V lost 4 bases, J lost 2 bases, and 18 bases lay in between. The CDR3 nucleotides read TGTGCCAGCAGCTCGACGCGGACAGATCTAACCTACGAGCAGTACTTC. As protein: CASSSTRTDLTYEQYF.

The table lists this clonotype with a few counts. The chain links TRBV5-6 to TRBJ1-5; perhaps TRBD1 as D (6 bases). The CDR3 is 13 residues long. Trimming removed 4 bases from V and 10 bases from J, with 15 bases in between. Germline-derived CDR1 and CDR2 are SGHDT and YYEEEE. In DNA form, the CDR3 reads TGTGCCAGCAGCCCAACCCCGGGACAACCCCAGCATTTT. It is translated as CASSPTPGQPQHF.

This clonotype was observed a handful of times. This sequence joins TRBV2 and TRBJ1-1; D is unresolved. V lost 3 bases and J 2 bases, leaving 16 bases between the germline ends. Germline assignment: CDR1 SNHLY and CDR2 FYNNEI. CDR3 size: 16 residues. CDR3 DNA: TGTGCCAGCAGTGACCCCCGTCGGGCGGATAACACTGAAGCTTTCTTT. Its translation is CASSDPRRADNTEAFF.

This rearrangement joins TRBV29-1 to TRBJ2-7; maybe TRBD2 (7 bases). Germline V CDR1 and CDR2: SQVTM, ANQGSEA. The CDR3 covers 12 residues. Trimming pared 7 bases from V and 5 bases from J, leaving 15 bases between. The CDR3 reads CSARGGLDEQYF. CDR3 sequence (DNA): TGCAGCGCCAGGGGAGGGCTGGACGAGCAGTACTTC.

This clonotype showed up just a few times. The junction departs from the called germline gene at one end, perhaps through a read error. The V call is TRBV3-1, the J call TRBJ2-1, with a weak D call TRBD2 (5 bases). CDR1 and CDR2 (germline): LGHDT, YNNKEL (reference sequence). There are 14 residues in the CDR3. CDR3 amino acids: CASSQDYSGRSGVF. For the CDR3, the DNA is TGTGCCAGCAGCCAAGATTACTCGGGAAGGAGTGGGGTCTTC.

The table lists this clonotype with a few counts. This rearrangement joins TRBV7-9 to TRBJ1-2; TRBD1 matches 10 bases. Trimming removed 5 bases from V and 1 base from J; junction bases left unmatched: 10. CDR1 and CDR2 (germline): SEHNR, FQNEAQ (reference sequence). CDR3 length: 17 amino acids. CDR3 protein: CASSDPRTGGFNYGYTF. The DNA for the CDR3 is TGTGCCAGCAGCGACCCCCGGACAGGGGGGTTTAACTATGGCTACACCTTC.

This clonotype was seen more than once but under ten times. This chain joins TRBV7-2 and TRBJ1-5; TRBD1 matches at 7 bases. This CDR3 has 16 residues. V shed 5 bases, J shed 6 bases, and the junction held 13 bases outside the gene matches. CDR1 is SGHTA and CDR2 is FQGNSA in the germline V gene. CDR3 nucleotide sequence: TGTGCCAGCAGCGAAGGGGGCGGGTATAGTCGTCAGCCCCAGCATTTT. Translated, it gives CASSEGGGYSRQPQHF.

This clonotype was observed a few times. The V and J genes are TRBV10-3 and TRBJ2-5, with a possible D match to TRBD2 (7 bases). The CDR3 totals 17 residues. In germline, CDR1 is ENHRY, CDR2 SYGVKD. Trimming removed 0 bases at V and 3 bases at J, with 17 bases between. Here the CDR3 DNA reads TGTGCCATCAGTGAGTCCTCGGGGGGCGGGATTAAAGAGACCCAGTACTTC. Translated, it gives CAISESSGGGIKETQYF.

At least ten counts were recorded for this clonotype. The chain uses TRBV6-6 and TRBJ1-4; possible D gene TRBD1, 5 bases. Germline V lookup: CDR1 MNHNY, CDR2 SVGAGI (reference sequence). With 2 bases removed from V and 8 bases from J, the gap between germline ends came to 15 bases. CDR3 size: 15 residues. This chain's CDR3 is CASSYREAEGEKLFF. The CDR3 coding sequence is TGTGCCAGCAGTTACAGGGAGGCAGAGGGGGAAAAACTGTTTTTT.

The rearrangement uses TRBV4-1 and TRBJ1-2, with D perhaps matching TRBD1 (6 bases). CDR1 MGHRA and CDR2 YSYEKL come from the germline V gene. The CDR3 consists of 15 residues. V was clipped by 0 bases and J by 7 bases, with 15 bases between them. DNA of the CDR3: TGCGCCAGCAGCCAAGATCCACAGGGAATGGGTGGCTACACCTTC. This translates into CASSQDPQGMGGYTF.

This clonotype was observed a few times. The chain couples TRBV30 to TRBJ1-1; maybe TRBD1 (6 bases). Trimming stripped 2 bases from V and 0 bases from J, with 13 bases between. The CDR3 is 15 residues long. CDR1 is GTSNPN and CDR2 is SVGIG in the germline V gene (reference sequence). Here the CDR3 DNA reads TGTGCCTGGAGTTGGGGCAGGGGAATGAACACTGAAGCTTTCTTT. It encodes CAWSWGRGMNTEAFF.

This chain links TRBV6-4 with TRBJ1-4; D perhaps matches TRBD1 (6 bases). Trimming cost V 3 bases and J 10 bases, with 12 bases left between them. CDR3 length: 13 residues. From germline, CDR1 is MRHNA and CDR2 SNTAGT. The CDR3 nucleotides read TGTGCCAGCAGTGAACAGGGAGGTGGAAAACTGTTTTTT. Encoded protein: CASSEQGGGKLFF.

The V and J genes are TRBV20-1 and TRBJ2-1; TRBD2 agrees at 10 bases. V was clipped by 2 bases and J by 1 base; unmatched bases: 5. The CDR3 runs to 16 residues. Looked up from germline, CDR1 is DFQATT and CDR2 is SNEGSKA (reference sequence). The CDR3 region is CSARWTSGGSYNEQFF. The CDR3 coding sequence is TGCAGTGCTAGATGGACTAGCGGAGGGTCCTACAATGAGCAGTTCTTC.

There are a few counts of this clonotype. This chain connects TRBV7-9 to TRBJ2-5; D gene ambiguous. V was trimmed by 5 bases and J by 5 bases, leaving 12 bases between them. There are 13 residues in the CDR3. Per the germline V gene, CDR1 is SEHNR and CDR2 is FQNEAQ (reference sequence). CDR3 protein: CASSLPSQETQYF. The CDR3 DNA reads TGTGCCAGCAGCCTGCCCTCGCAGGAGACCCAGTACTTC.

This clonotype was seen only a few times. This sequence joins TRBV2 and TRBJ2-5; D gene ambiguous. CDR1 is SNHLY, CDR2 FYNNEI, per germline. V was clipped by 7 bases and J by 5 bases, with 14 bases between them. This CDR3 is 13 amino acids long. CDR3 loop: CASKTPALETQYF. The CDR3 DNA reads as TGTGCCAGCAAGACACCGGCCTTGGAGACCCAGTACTTC.

This clonotype has ten or more counts. An end of the junction differs from the germline gene, which may be a read error. This chain uses TRBV7-3 with TRBJ2-6, with unresolved D. Germline CDR1 reads SGHTA; CDR2 reads FQGTGA. CDR3 length equals 15 residues. The CDR3 DNA reads as TGCGCCAGCAGCTTGGGATACTCTGGGGCCAACGTCCTGACTTTC. It translates to CASSLGYSGANVLTF.

The gene calls are TRBV21-1 and TRBJ2-5; the DNA was not used to check the table's D call, TRBD1. The J call could be wrong; TRBJ2-7 is a better fit for the DNA end. TRBV21-1 is a known pseudogene. There are 19 residues in the CDR3. The CDR3 reads CASSKAVRGSPRSSYEQYV. The CDR3, as DNA: TGTGCCAGCAGCAAAGCGGTCAGGGGGTCCCCCAGGAGCTCCTACGAGCAGTACGTC.

This clonotype was observed a few times. The genes are TRBV29-1 and TRBJ2-7; D possibly corresponds to TRBD1 (7 bases). The germline V gene has CDR1 SQVTM and CDR2 ANQGSEA. Trimming shortened V by 1 base and J by 6 bases, and 13 bases separated the two germline ends. The CDR3 contains 13 residues. CDR3: CSVEGRQGGEQYF. In DNA, the CDR3 is TGCAGCGTTGAAGGTCGGCAGGGGGGCGAGCAGTACTTC.

This clonotype was seen only a few times. CDR3 nucleotides: TGTGCCAGTAGCACCGCCGGTTCACGCTCTGGAAACACCATATATTTT. It codes for CASSTAGSRSGNTIYF. The chain has TRBV19 and TRBJ1-3, with D unclear. CDR1 and CDR2 (germline): LNHDA, SQIVND (reference sequence). V lost 6 bases, J lost 0 bases, and 15 bases lay in between. The CDR3 contains 16 residues.

This clonotype was seen repeatedly, ten times or more. The V and J genes are TRBV7-2 and TRBJ2-3, with no clear D. The germline V and J ends were trimmed by 1 base and 5 bases, with 7 bases remaining between them. CDR3 length: 13 amino acids. Germline V gene lookup returns CDR1 SGHTA and CDR2 FQGNSA. The CDR3 sequence: CASSLEAQDTQYF. The CDR3 DNA sequence: TGTGCCAGCAGCTTAGAGGCACAAGATACGCAGTATTTT. The full variable domain, rest sourced from reference TRBV7-2 and TRBJ2-3, is GAGVSQSPSNKVTEKGKDVELRCDPISGHTALYWYRQSLGQGLEFLIYFQGNSAPDKSGLPSDRFSAERTGGSVSTLTIQRTQQEDSAVYLCASSLEAQDTQYFGPGTRLTVL.

The V call is TRBV6-5, the J call TRBJ2-7, with 13 bases fitting TRBD2. Germline V gene sequence: CDR1 MNHEY, CDR2 SVGAGI. This CDR3 spans 14 amino acids. The V and J ends lost 8 bases and 1 base, in that order; junction bases with no gene match: 2. The CDR3, as DNA: TGTGCCAGCGGGACTAGCGGGGCGTCCTACGAGCAGTACTTC. Its translation: CASGTSGASYEQYF.

The rearrangement joins TRBV7-8 to TRBJ2-2; a possible D gene is TRBD1 (6 bases). The germline V and J ends were trimmed by 0 bases and 4 bases, with 15 bases remaining between them. This CDR3 contains 17 residues. Germline V gene sequence: CDR1 SGHVS, CDR2 FQNEAQ. The CDR3 protein is CASSLAKQGISTGELFF. In DNA, the CDR3 is TGTGCCAGCAGCTTAGCCAAGCAGGGGATAAGCACCGGGGAGCTGTTTTTT.

The chain recombines TRBV5-1 with TRBJ2-5; the match to TRBD2 covers 9 bases. Trimming at V came to 0 bases and at J to 1 base, leaving 4 bases not matched to a gene. The CDR3 is 16 residues long. The germline V gene encodes CDR1 SGHRS and CDR2 YFSETQ. The CDR3 coding sequence is TGCGCCAGCAGCTTGGGACTAGCGGCGTTCCAAGAGACCCAGTACTTC. Its protein product is CASSLGLAAFQETQYF.

This chain uses TRBV5-1 with TRBJ1-6; 7 bases align to TRBD1. The CDR3 totals 16 residues. Unmatched junction bases numbered 11, after V lost 4 bases and J lost 7 bases. Germline V gene sequence: CDR1 SGHRS, CDR2 YFSETQ. The CDR3: CASSPEGAPQNSPLHF. In DNA, the CDR3 is TGCGCCAGCAGCCCTGAGGGGGCGCCGCAAAATTCACCCCTCCACTTT.

The chain is built from TRBV6-8 and TRBJ1-1; a weak D match, TRBD1 (5 bases). This CDR3 has 17 residues. V shed 5 bases and J shed 4 bases, with 23 bases lying between them. Germline V gives CDR1 MNHGY, CDR2 SAAAGT. The CDR3 here is CASSPENQQVRGTEAFF. The CDR3 coding sequence is TGTGCCAGCAGTCCCGAAAACCAACAGGTTAGAGGCACTGAAGCTTTCTTT.

CDR3 sequence reads: CASSPRLLGMKTDTQYF. CDR3 sequence (DNA): TGTGCCAGCAGCCCTCGACTCCTTGGAATGAAAACAGATACGCAGTATTTT. V gene TRBV9 combines with J gene TRBJ2-3; D is ambiguous. With 4 bases removed from V and 3 bases from J, the gap between germline ends came to 21 bases. Germline lookup yields CDR1 SGDLS and CDR2 YYNGEE. The CDR3 is 17 residues long.